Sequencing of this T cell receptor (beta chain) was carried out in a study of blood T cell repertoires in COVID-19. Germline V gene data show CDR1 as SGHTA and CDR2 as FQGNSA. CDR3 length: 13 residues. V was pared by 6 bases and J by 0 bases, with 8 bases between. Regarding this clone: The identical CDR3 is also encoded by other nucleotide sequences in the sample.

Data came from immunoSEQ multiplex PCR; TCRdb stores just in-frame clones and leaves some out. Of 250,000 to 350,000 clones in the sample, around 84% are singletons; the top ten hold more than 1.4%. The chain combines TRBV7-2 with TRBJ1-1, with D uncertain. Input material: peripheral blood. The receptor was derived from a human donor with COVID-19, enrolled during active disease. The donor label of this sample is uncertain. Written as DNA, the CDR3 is TGTGCCAGCAGTTCTAATATGAACACTGAAGCTTTCTTT. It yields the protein CASSSNMNTEAFF.